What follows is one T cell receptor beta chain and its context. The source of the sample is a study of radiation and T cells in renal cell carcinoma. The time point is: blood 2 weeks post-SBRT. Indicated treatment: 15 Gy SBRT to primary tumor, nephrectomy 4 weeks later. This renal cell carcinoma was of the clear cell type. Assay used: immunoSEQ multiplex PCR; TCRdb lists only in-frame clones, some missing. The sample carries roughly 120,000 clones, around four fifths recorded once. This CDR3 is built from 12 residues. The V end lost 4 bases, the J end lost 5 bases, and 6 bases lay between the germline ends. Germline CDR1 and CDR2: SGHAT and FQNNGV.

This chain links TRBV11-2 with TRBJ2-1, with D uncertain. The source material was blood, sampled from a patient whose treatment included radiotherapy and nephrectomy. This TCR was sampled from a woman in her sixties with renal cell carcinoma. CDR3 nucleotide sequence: TGTGCCAGCAGCTCCCTACACAATGAGCAGTTCTTC. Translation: CASSSLHNEQFF.